The T cell receptor beta chain described here comes from a study of Ad26.COV2.S vaccination and SARS-CoV-2 variants. Study-wide background: Recipients of Ad26.COV2.S got it intramuscularly, once or twice 56 days apart.

The CDR3 is made up of 14 amino acids. V was clipped by 5 bases and J by 1 base, with 13 bases between them. Germline CDR1 reads GTSNPN; CDR2 reads SVGIG (reference sequence). Assay: immunoSEQ multiplex PCR; the TCRdb copy retains only in-frame clones and omits some. This table holds about half a million clones, 70% to 90% found once. Documented treatment: approximately 18 received Ad26.COV2.S at low or high dose, single or two shots; a few received placebo; per-sample allocation not given. Repertoires come from day 63 after the first vaccine or placebo injection. Vaccination employed an Ad26 vector expressing the Wuhan-strain SARS-CoV-2 spike. Study-wide results and caveats: Ad26.COV2.S recipients had broader spike-specific TCRs (P = 0.0014). People who got the vaccine or the placebo had similar non-spike TCR breadth.

As to this clone: What it binds is unknown.

The source was peripheral blood, collected in a trial of Ad26.COV2.S vaccine versus placebo. V gene TRBV30 combines with J gene TRBJ2-3; maybe TRBD2 (6 bases). The clonotype originates from a person aged 18-60 years who received the Ad26.COV2.S COVID-19 vaccine or a placebo. CDR3 nucleotide sequence: TGTGCCTGGGACCATAGCGGCCGCACAGATACGCAGTATTTT. Its protein is CAWDHSGRTDTQYF.